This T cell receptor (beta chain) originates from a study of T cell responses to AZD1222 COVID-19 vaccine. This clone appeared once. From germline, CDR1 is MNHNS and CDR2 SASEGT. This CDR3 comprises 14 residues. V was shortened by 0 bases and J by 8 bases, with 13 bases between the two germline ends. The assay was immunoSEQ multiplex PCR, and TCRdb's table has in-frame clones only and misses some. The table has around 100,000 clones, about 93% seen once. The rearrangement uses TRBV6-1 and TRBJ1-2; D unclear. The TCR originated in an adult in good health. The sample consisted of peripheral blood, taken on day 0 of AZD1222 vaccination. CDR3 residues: CASSEALSETGYTF. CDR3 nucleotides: TGTGCCAGCAGTGAAGCGCTGTCCGAGACAGGCTACACCTTC.